Each of the 29 T cell receptor beta chains below was sequenced from the same sample in a study of T cells in Graves' hyperthyroidism and ophthalmopathy. Amplified TCR beta CDR3 regions came from RNA transcripts. HTBI primers were employed in a first-round RT-PCR of the TCR CDR3. TCRdb passed the multiplex PCR reads through MiXCR, listing each CDR3 protein once. The profile covers around 290,000 distinct CDR3 sequences, with about 15% appearing a single time and less than 70% taken by the ten largest. Sequencing input: blood. These receptors were obtained from a woman aged 55-69 years with Graves' ophthalmopathy.

Ten or more counts support this clonotype. The chain combines TRBV12-3 or TRBV12-4 with TRBJ1-6, with D perhaps TRBD1 (6 bases). The germline V and J ends were trimmed by 2 bases and 4 bases, with 12 bases remaining between them. CDR3 length: 16 residues. The DNA for the CDR3 is TGTGCCAGCAGTTTATTACAGGGATTATATAATTCACCCCTCCACTTT. Encoded protein: CASSLLQGLYNSPLHF.

The sample holds many counts of this clonotype. The V and J genes are TRBV4-1 and TRBJ2-3; D not resolved. Germline CDR1 is MGHRA and CDR2 is YSYEKL. The CDR3 is made up of 14 amino acids. V was clipped by 0 bases and J by 2 bases, with 6 bases between them. The CDR3 nucleotides are TGCGCCAGCAGCCAAGATGGGGTCACAGATACGCAGTATTTT. It yields the protein CASSQDGVTDTQYF.

This clonotype was counted many times. The gene calls are TRBV7-6 and TRBJ1-1; D possibly corresponds to TRBD1 (6 bases). Germline loops: CDR1 SGHVS, CDR2 FNYEAQ. The V and J ends lost 4 bases and 0 bases respectively, with 12 bases between them. The CDR3 is made up of 15 amino acids. The CDR3 nucleotides read TGTGCCAGCAGCTCGCAGACAGGCCTGAACACTGAAGCTTTCTTT. Amino acids: CASSSQTGLNTEAFF.

This clonotype appeared many times. The chain employs TRBV24-1 and TRBJ2-7; a possible D gene is TRBD1 (5 bases). From germline, CDR1 is KGHDR and CDR2 SFDVKD. V was cut by 2 bases and J by 2 bases, with 15 bases left in between. There are 16 residues in the CDR3. CDR3 DNA: TGTGCCACCAGTGATTCCGACAGCACCACTCCCTACGAGCAGTACTTC. Its protein product is CATSDSDSTTPYEQYF.

This clonotype was observed a few times. This chain links TRBV6-2 or TRBV6-3 with TRBJ1-6; 9 nucleotides align to TRBD1. The CDR3 extends over 15 amino acids. V was clipped by 6 bases and J by 10 bases; unmatched bases: 10. Germline-derived CDR1 and CDR2 are MNHEY and SVGEGT. CDR3 in amino acids: CASRHRDRVFSPLHF. CDR3 DNA sequence: TGTGCCAGCAGACACCGGGACAGGGTATTCTCACCCCTCCACTTT.

This clonotype was detected ten times or more. The rearrangement links TRBV12-3 or TRBV12-4 to TRBJ2-1, with 9 positions matching TRBD2. The CDR3 is 16 residues long. Unmatched junction bases numbered 6, after V lost 1 base and J lost 5 bases. The CDR3 DNA follows: TGTGCCAGCAGTTTAGGTAGACTAGCGGACCACAATGAGCAGTTCTTC. It specifies CASSLGRLADHNEQFF.

CDR3 nucleotides: TGTGCCAGCAGCTCCCTAGCGGGGGGCAAGACCCAGTACTTC. Its translation: CASSSLAGGKTQYF. The rearrangement links TRBV7-2 to TRBJ2-5, with 11 bases aligning to TRBD2. Germline trimming cut 4 bases from V and 6 bases from J; bases unmatched to any gene: 4. The CDR3 has 14 amino acids. The V gene's germline CDR1 is SGHTA and CDR2 FQGNSA.

This clonotype was seen a handful of times. This chain links TRBV6-2 or TRBV6-3 with TRBJ1-5; maybe TRBD1 (6 bases). Trimming took 10 bases from V and 3 from J, leaving 16 bases between them. The CDR3 runs to 14 residues. Germline V gives CDR1 MNHEY, CDR2 SVGEGT. The CDR3 coding sequence is TGTGCCACCTCGGGGACACGTCCCAATCAGCCCCAGCATTTT. It encodes CATSGTRPNQPQHF.

This clonotype was counted only a few times. The V gene is TRBV7-2, the J gene TRBJ2-3; D remains unclear. Germline CDR1 and CDR2: SGHTA and FQGNSA. The CDR3 loop spans 16 amino acids. Trimming removed 1 base at V and 0 bases at J, with 11 bases between. The CDR3 protein is CASSLVVYSSTDTQYF. The CDR3 DNA follows: TGTGCCAGCAGCTTAGTGGTGTACTCTAGCACAGATACGCAGTATTTT.

In this sample, this clonotype turned up many times. The chain links TRBV28 to TRBJ2-7; a possible D gene is TRBD1 (6 bases). CDR1 is MDHEN and CDR2 is SYDVKM in the germline V gene. The V end lost 5 bases, the J end lost 7 bases, and 12 bases lay between the germline ends. The CDR3 is made up of 12 amino acids. This CDR3 is CASSPYQGEQYF. In DNA form, the CDR3 reads TGTGCCAGCAGTCCTTACCAGGGGGAGCAGTACTTC.

This clonotype was detected many times. The rearrangement links TRBV2 to TRBJ1-2, with a tentative D call TRBD1 (6 bases). Germline V gene data show CDR1 as SNHLY and CDR2 as FYNNEI. The CDR3 length is 13 residues. The V end was cut by 6 bases, the J end by 7 bases, with 15 bases between. In DNA, the CDR3 is TGTGCCAGCAGCGGCTCTTTACAGGGTGGCTACACCTTC. Encoded protein: CASSGSLQGGYTF.

The rearrangement joins TRBV4-1 to TRBJ2-1; no clear D gene. Germline V gene lookup returns CDR1 MGHRA and CDR2 YSYEKL. V lost 4 bases to trimming and J lost 7 bases, with 8 bases between them. This CDR3 comprises 12 residues. CDR3 amino acids: CASSRSGNEQFF. The CDR3 coding sequence is TGCGCCAGCAGCCGGTCTGGGAATGAGCAGTTCTTC.

The rearrangement uses TRBV5-8 and TRBJ2-3; D may be TRBD1 or TRBD2 (6 bases each). In germline, CDR1 is SGHTS, CDR2 YDEGEE. The length of the CDR3 is 17 residues. V was trimmed by 4 bases and J by 2 bases, leaving 20 bases between them. This CDR3 reads CASSTPRGTRVTDTQYF. The CDR3 region has the DNA TGTGCCAGCAGCACCCCACGGGGGACAAGGGTCACAGATACGCAGTATTTT.

This clonotype was observed at least ten times. The chain has TRBV28 and TRBJ2-5; 9 bases agree with TRBD1. Germline V gives CDR1 MDHEN, CDR2 SYDVKM. Trimming cost V 7 bases and J 2 bases; bases outside gene matches: 20. The CDR3 has 19 amino acids. The CDR3 loop is CASTSNWDREGGGQETQYF. CDR3 sequence (DNA): TGTGCCAGCACCTCGAATTGGGACAGGGAAGGGGGGGGTCAAGAGACCCAGTACTTC. Combining the CDR3 with reference TRBV28 and TRBJ2-5 gives the whole variable domain DVKVTQSSRYLVKRTGEKVFLECVQDMDHENMFWYRQDPGLGLRLIYFSYDVKMKEKGDIPEGYSVSREKKERFSLILESASTNQTSMYLCASTSNWDREGGGQETQYFGPGTRLLVL.

This clonotype has only a few counts. The rearrangement uses TRBV4-2 and TRBJ2-2, with unresolved D. Per the germline V gene, CDR1 is LGHNA and CDR2 is YNFKEQ. The CDR3 loop spans 12 amino acids. With 4 bases removed from V and 6 bases from J, the gap between germline ends came to 6 bases. CDR3 in DNA: TGTGCCAGCAGCCCCCCCTCCGGGGAGCTGTTTTTT. This sequence encodes CASSPPSGELFF.

This clonotype was observed a few times. The chain employs TRBV29-1 and TRBJ1-2; TRBD1 agrees at 9 bases. This CDR3 has 15 amino acids. Trimming at V came to 0 bases and at J to 5 bases, leaving 7 bases not matched to a gene. CDR1 is SQVTM, CDR2 ANQGSEA, per germline. CDR3 loop: CSVEEWTGVGYGYTF. For the CDR3, the DNA is TGCAGCGTTGAAGAGTGGACAGGGGTGGGTTATGGCTACACCTTC. Using reference TRBV29-1 and TRBJ1-2 for the parts outside the CDR3, the full variable domain is SAVISQKPSRDICQRGTSLTIQCQVDSQVTMMFWYRQQPGQSLTLIATANQGSEATYESGFVIDKFPISRPNLTFSTLTVSNMSPEDSSIYLCSVEEWTGVGYGYTFGSGTRLTVV.

This clonotype has at least ten counts. The genes are TRBV6-5 and TRBJ1-4, with D hard to call. Between the trimmed V and J ends, which lost 0 bases and 12 bases, there was a span of 14 bases. The CDR3 is 14 amino acids. Germline CDR1 and CDR2: MNHEY and SVGAGI. This CDR3 is CASSYSEQSKELFF. For the CDR3, the DNA is TGTGCCAGCAGTTACTCTGAACAGAGCAAGGAACTGTTTTTT.

This clonotype was found many times. This chain links TRBV6-2 or TRBV6-3 with TRBJ1-1; tentative D call: TRBD1 (5 bases). Germline lookup yields CDR1 MNHEY and CDR2 SVGEGT. Trimming took 6 bases from V and 7 from J, leaving 12 bases between them. This CDR3 is 12 amino acids long. CDR3 nucleotide sequence: TGTGCCAGCAGCGAACAGGCAATTGAAGCTTTCTTT. Translation gives CASSEQAIEAFF.

This clonotype came up many times. The genes are TRBV6-1 and TRBJ2-1; D may match TRBD1 or TRBD2 (5 bases each). This CDR3 is 14 amino acids long. The germline V gene encodes CDR1 MNHNS and CDR2 SASEGT. V was pared by 7 bases and J by 7 bases, with 17 bases between. The CDR3, as DNA: TGTGCCAGCACGGGGATATCGGGACCGAATGAGCAGTTCTTC. Translated, it gives CASTGISGPNEQFF.

Many counts were recorded for this clonotype. This chain uses TRBV11-2 with TRBJ2-3; D not certain. Germline V lookup: CDR1 SGHAT, CDR2 FQNNGV. V was shortened by 2 bases and J by 2 bases, with 11 bases between the two germline ends. The CDR3 totals 15 residues. For the CDR3, the DNA is TGTGCCAGCAGCTTACTTCATCTGGCCACAGATACGCAGTATTTT. Translation gives CASSLLHLATDTQYF.

This clonotype was counted only a few times. V and J are TRBV10-3 and TRBJ1-2; 7 bases line up with TRBD1. The germline V gene encodes CDR1 ENHRY and CDR2 SYGVKD. Trimming removed 6 bases from V and 6 bases from J; junction bases left unmatched: 10. The CDR3 runs to 14 residues. CDR3 nucleotides: TGTGCCATCAGACCGGGACAGCCAAAGGATGGCTACACCTTC. Translated: CAIRPGQPKDGYTF.

Ten or more counts support this clonotype. The chain employs TRBV2 and TRBJ2-7; possible D gene TRBD2, 5 bases. The V gene's germline CDR1 is SNHLY and CDR2 FYNNEI. V was trimmed by 3 bases and J by 4 bases, leaving 22 bases between them. The CDR3 is 17 residues long. CDR3 residues: CASSDPVEGVYRYEQYF. CDR3 nucleotides: TGTGCCAGCAGTGACCCGGTAGAGGGAGTCTATAGATACGAGCAGTACTTC.

CDR3 sequence reads: CASSPVRGTGELFF. The DNA of the CDR3 is TGTGCCAGCAGCCCGGTTAGGGGCACCGGGGAGCTGTTTTTT. This chain connects TRBV7-3 to TRBJ2-2, with D possibly TRBD1 on 5 matching bases. The CDR3 totals 14 residues. V lost 5 bases and J lost 4, with 11 bases in between. The V gene's germline CDR1 is SGHTA and CDR2 FQGTGA.

This clonotype was detected ten times or more. V is TRBV20-1 and J is TRBJ1-4; D gene uncertain. The length of the CDR3 is 18 residues. The V end lost 1 base, the J end lost 0 bases, and 18 bases lay between the germline ends. The germline V gene encodes CDR1 DFQATT and CDR2 SNEGSKA (reference sequence). CDR3 coding DNA: TGCAGTGCTAGAGGGCAGCCGGTGAACCTTGCAACTAATGAAAAACTGTTTTTT. Amino acid sequence: CSARGQPVNLATNEKLFF.

This clonotype was observed many times. This chain uses TRBV9 with TRBJ2-2, with TRBD1 matching over 7 bases. Germline trimming cut 4 bases from V and 4 bases from J; bases unmatched to any gene: 4. Germline V lookup: CDR1 SGDLS, CDR2 YYNGEE. The CDR3 is 14 residues long. The CDR3 DNA sequence: TGTGCCAGCAGCATGGGACAGTCCACCGGGGAGCTGTTTTTT. It translates to CASSMGQSTGELFF.

This clonotype has at least ten counts. The chain recombines TRBV5-8 with TRBJ2-1; D not certain. The CDR3 runs 11 residues. V was shortened by 2 bases and J by 9 bases, with 6 bases between the two germline ends. Germline V lookup: CDR1 SGHTS, CDR2 YDEGEE. DNA of the CDR3: TGTGCCAGCAGCTTCGAGGCTGAGCAGTTCTTC. The encoded protein is CASSFEAEQFF. The whole variable domain, filled in from reference TRBV5-8 and TRBJ2-1, reads EAGVTQSPTHLIKTRGQQATLRCSPISGHTSVYWYQQALGLGLQFLLWYDEGEERNRGNFPPRFSGRQFPNYSSELNVNALELEDSALYLCASSFEAEQFFGPGTRLTVL.

The CDR3 DNA sequence: TGTGCCAGCAGCTTAGATCCAGGCTTAGCGGGCTACACCTTC. Its translation: CASSLDPGLAGYTF. The V gene is TRBV11-2, the J gene TRBJ1-2; D is uncertain. Trimming removed 0 bases from V and 8 bases from J, with 13 bases in between. Per the germline V gene, CDR1 is SGHAT and CDR2 is FQNNGV. The CDR3 extends over 14 amino acids.

The chain is built from TRBV27 and TRBJ1-4; 10 bases match TRBD1. The V gene's germline CDR1 is MNHEY and CDR2 SMNVEV (reference sequence). This CDR3 has 17 amino acids. V gave up 3 bases and J gave up 0 bases; unmatched junction bases: 4. In DNA, the CDR3 is TGTGCCAGCAGTTTCCTGACAGGGGGCGCAACTAATGAAAAACTGTTTTTT. This encodes CASSFLTGGATNEKLFF.

The CDR3 sequence: CASSLVGSYNEQFF. CDR3 in DNA: TGCGCCAGCAGCTTGGTAGGGTCCTACAATGAGCAGTTCTTC. The J gene is TRBJ2-1, the V gene TRBV5-1; D is unresolved. The V gene lost 0 bases and the J gene lost 1 base, with 5 bases spanning the gap. CDR3 size: 14 residues. Germline-derived CDR1 and CDR2 are SGHRS and YFSETQ.